A single sample is the source of the 24 T cell receptor beta chains below, sequenced in a study of T-cell memory formation after mild COVID-19. From the 5' RACE reads, TCRdb called clonotypes with MiXCR, one entry per CDR3 protein. The data hold about 540,000 distinct CDR3 sequences, with about a fifth observed a single time. Sequencing was performed on PBMCs or a T cell subset sorted from them (not recorded which). Receptors were obtained from an adult woman who had mild COVID-19 (a few samples of this study predate the infection). Cell type and time point are not known.

V is TRBV18 and J is TRBJ1-1; no clear D gene. The CDR3 loop spans 14 amino acids. The V gene lost 3 bases and the J gene lost 1 base, with 9 bases spanning the gap. Germline lookup yields CDR1 KGHSH and CDR2 LQKENI. DNA for the CDR3: TGTGCCAGCTCACCCTCGGCCAAGAACACTGAAGCTTTCTTT. It translates to CASSPSAKNTEAFF.

The gene calls are TRBV9 and TRBJ1-4, with 8 bases lining up with TRBD1. CDR3 length: 14 residues. Trimming took 3 bases from V and 6 from J; bases not matched to a gene: 4. Germline CDR1 is SGDLS and CDR2 is YYNGEE. Written as DNA, the CDR3 is TGTGCCAGCAGCGATGCAGGGGGCGATGAAAAACTGTTTTTT. This codes for CASSDAGGDEKLFF.

The chain joins TRBV29-1 to TRBJ1-2; perhaps TRBD1 as D (6 bases). The germline V and J ends were trimmed by 6 bases and 8 bases, with 13 bases remaining between them. CDR1 is SQVTM, CDR2 ANQGSEA, per germline. This CDR3 region has 11 residues. The CDR3 is CSVWWTEGYTF. CDR3 sequence (DNA): TGCAGCGTGTGGTGGACAGAAGGCTACACCTTC.

This clonotype has more than one count but fewer than ten. The V and J genes are TRBV7-8 and TRBJ1-5; D is undetermined. The CDR3 consists of 15 residues. With 2 bases removed from V and 0 bases from J, the gap between germline ends came to 8 bases. Per germline, CDR1 SGHVS and CDR2 FQNEAQ. In DNA, the CDR3 is TGTGCCAGCAGCTTAAACCAGAATAGCAATCAGCCCCAGCATTTT. It specifies CASSLNQNSNQPQHF.

The chain is built from TRBV9 and TRBJ1-6, with TRBD1 matching 7 bases. The CDR3 loop spans 14 amino acids. Germline V gene lookup returns CDR1 SGDLS and CDR2 YYNGEE. V was clipped by 6 bases and J by 9 bases; unmatched bases: 9. The CDR3 region is CASNEKGAFSPLHF. Written as DNA, the CDR3 is TGTGCCAGCAATGAGAAGGGGGCGTTTTCACCCCTCCACTTT.

The CDR3: CASSFSTEPTGELFF. For the CDR3, the DNA is TGTGCCAGCAGCTTTTCTACAGAACCCACCGGGGAGCTGTTTTTT. V is TRBV7-6 and J is TRBJ2-2; D remains unclear. The V gene's germline CDR1 is SGHVS and CDR2 FNYEAQ. The CDR3 contains 15 residues. V was cut by 3 bases and J by 4 bases, with 12 bases left in between.

This clonotype was counted only a few times. V gene TRBV10-3 combines with J gene TRBJ2-7, with 9 positions matching TRBD1. The germline gives CDR1 ENHRY, CDR2 SYGVKD. The CDR3 totals 15 residues. Germline trimming cut 0 bases from V and 6 bases from J; bases unmatched to any gene: 6. CDR3 in amino acids: CAISESGTGRLEQYF. The CDR3 DNA follows: TGTGCCATCAGTGAGTCCGGGACAGGGCGCCTCGAGCAGTACTTC.

This clonotype was detected only once. The DNA of the CDR3 is TGTGCCAGCTCCCGGACAGGGGTAGAGGGATCCTACAATGAGCAGTTCTTC. It is translated as CASSRTGVEGSYNEQFF. The chain is built from TRBV18 and TRBJ2-1, with 9 positions matching TRBD1. Germline CDR1 KGHSH, CDR2 LQKENI. The length of the CDR3 is 17 residues. Trimming removed 6 bases from V and 1 base from J; junction bases left unmatched: 10.

This clonotype was counted only a few times. This rearrangement joins TRBV6-1 to TRBJ2-1; 12 bases match TRBD2. The V and J ends lost 7 bases and 7 bases, in that order; junction bases with no gene match: 8. Per the germline V gene, CDR1 is MNHNS and CDR2 is SASEGT. This CDR3 comprises 15 residues. CDR3 loop: CASIPGLAGTNEQFF. CDR3 sequence (DNA): TGTGCCAGCATCCCTGGACTAGCGGGGACAAATGAGCAGTTCTTC.

The chain couples TRBV23-1 to TRBJ2-5; a weak D match, TRBD2 (6 bases). TRBV23-1 is annotated as an ORF whose role is uncertain. This CDR3 spans 16 amino acids. Trimming took 10 bases from V and 5 from J, leaving 26 bases between them. The CDR3 DNA reads TGCGCCAACGGCGGGGCAGAAAGGCCCGGAGGGGAGACCCAGTACTTC. It translates to CANGGAERPGGETQYF.

The genes are TRBV3-1 and TRBJ2-1; 12 bases are shared with TRBD2. Losses at the gene ends were 1 base for V and 9 bases for J; bases not matched to a gene: 4. Germline CDR1 and CDR2: LGHDT and YNNKEL (reference sequence). This CDR3 comprises 15 residues. CDR3 protein: CASSQGTSGRTEQFF. The CDR3 DNA follows: TGTGCCAGCAGCCAAGGAACTAGCGGGAGGACTGAGCAGTTCTTC.

The chain employs TRBV7-2 and TRBJ2-2; 11 bases fit TRBD2. V dropped 5 bases and J dropped 4; count of bases not matched to a gene: 3. Germline V gene lookup returns CDR1 SGHTA and CDR2 FQGNSA. The CDR3 runs to 15 residues. This CDR3 is CASSQTSGITGELFF. For the CDR3, the DNA is TGTGCCAGCAGCCAGACTAGCGGGATCACCGGGGAGCTGTTTTTT. The complete variable domain, with remaining parts taken from reference TRBV7-2 and TRBJ2-2, reads GAGVSQSPSNKVTEKGKDVELRCDPISGHTALYWYRQSLGQGLEFLIYFQGNSAPDKSGLPSDRFSAERTGGSVSTLTIQRTQQEDSAVYLCASSQTSGITGELFFGEGSRLTVL.

This clonotype was seen once. The chain uses TRBV3-1 and TRBJ2-1; D ambiguous. In germline, CDR1 is LGHDT, CDR2 YNNKEL (reference sequence). The V end was cut by 8 bases, the J end by 6 bases, with 5 bases between. The CDR3 consists of 10 residues. DNA of the CDR3: TGTGCCAGCGGGGTCAATGAGCAGTTCTTC. Amino acid sequence: CASGVNEQFF.

The J gene is TRBJ2-4, the V gene TRBV2; D perhaps matches TRBD2 (6 bases). CDR1 and CDR2 from the germline V gene are SNHLY and FYNNEI. CDR3 length: 13 residues. Trimming pared 0 bases from V and 6 bases from J, leaving 6 bases between. This chain's CDR3 is CASSEATRNIQYF. The CDR3 bases are TGTGCCAGCAGTGAAGCGACTAGAAACATTCAGTACTTC.

This clonotype showed up just a few times. This sequence joins TRBV12-3 or TRBV12-4 and TRBJ2-3; tentatively, D is TRBD2 (7 bases). This CDR3 has 15 amino acids. The V end lost 6 bases, the J end lost 4 bases, and 17 bases lay between the germline ends. The CDR3 DNA reads TGTGCCAGCAGGCCGGGACTATGGGGGCCAGATACGCAGTATTTT. This codes for CASRPGLWGPDTQYF.

This clonotype turned up a few times. The V call is TRBV10-3, the J call TRBJ2-5; 7 nucleotides align to TRBD1. CDR1 and CDR2 (germline): ENHRY, SYGVKD. The length of the CDR3 is 13 residues. Unmatched junction bases numbered 8, after V lost 8 bases and J lost 5 bases. Here the CDR3 DNA reads TGTGCCATCTCAGAAGGGGGCAGGGAGACCCAGTACTTC. Translating gives CAISEGGRETQYF.

This clonotype was seen only a few times. The J gene is TRBJ2-1, the V gene TRBV3-1; 7 bases match TRBD2. Unmatched junction bases numbered 14, after V lost 1 base and J lost 8 bases. The CDR3 loop spans 17 amino acids. Germline assignment: CDR1 LGHDT and CDR2 YNNKEL (reference sequence). The CDR3 region is CASSQGGLGLPSDEQFF. In DNA form, the CDR3 reads TGTGCCAGCAGCCAAGGAGGCCTGGGACTACCCTCCGATGAGCAGTTCTTC.

Only a few counts were recorded for this clonotype. V usage is TRBV7-9 and J usage is TRBJ2-7; TRBD2 aligns across 11 bases. The trim removed 1 base at V and 6 bases at J, leaving 29 bases unmatched. The germline V gene has CDR1 SEHNR and CDR2 FQNEAQ (reference sequence). CDR3 length: 23 residues. CDR3 nucleotides: TGTGCCAGCAGCTTAGTTCCGGGTAGCGGGAGGGCCAAACCGGGCTCCCCACGAGGCGAGCAGTACTTC. Amino acids: CASSLVPGSGRAKPGSPRGEQYF. Full variable domain (missing parts from reference TRBV7-9 and TRBJ2-7): DTGVSQNPRHKITKRGQNVTFRCDPISEHNRLYWYRQTLGQGPEFLTYFQNEAQLEKSRLLSDRFSAERPKGSFSTLEIQRTEQGDSAMYLCASSLVPGSGRAKPGSPRGEQYFGPGTRLTVT.

The V gene is TRBV12-3 or TRBV12-4, the J gene TRBJ2-1, with D maybe TRBD2 (7 bases). The CDR3 sequence is 13 residues long. V was cut by 6 bases and J by 9 bases, with 15 bases left in between. The CDR3 DNA reads TGTGCCAGCAGCTGGGGGGGCGGGAGTGAGCAGTTCTTC. This encodes CASSWGGGSEQFF.

This clonotype was detected a few times. The V call is TRBV9, the J call TRBJ2-4, with D unclear. Trimming removed 4 bases from V and 6 bases from J, with 14 bases in between. The CDR3 covers 14 residues. Looked up from germline, CDR1 is SGDLS and CDR2 is YYNGEE. CDR3 loop: CASSPRLDSNIQYF. The CDR3 DNA reads TGTGCCAGCAGCCCGCGACTGGATTCAAACATTCAGTACTTC.

The V call is TRBV20-1, the J call TRBJ2-1; TRBD2 matches 7 bases. Germline lookup yields CDR1 DFQATT and CDR2 SNEGSKA (reference sequence). Losses at the gene ends were 6 bases for V and 4 bases for J; bases not matched to a gene: 9. There are 14 residues in the CDR3. CDR3: CSALGRESYNEQFF. CDR3 DNA sequence: TGCAGTGCCCTAGGGCGGGAGAGTTACAATGAGCAGTTCTTC.

V and J are TRBV27 and TRBJ2-2, with D perhaps given as TRBD1 or TRBD2 (6 bases each). The CDR3 sequence is 13 residues long. Trimming took 5 bases from V and 8 from J, leaving 12 bases between them. Germline CDR1 reads MNHEY; CDR2 reads SMNVEV (reference sequence). CDR3: CASSPGAAGELFF. In DNA, the CDR3 is TGTGCCAGCAGTCCGGGGGCCGCGGGGGAGCTGTTTTTT.

V and J are TRBV11-2 and TRBJ2-1, with D perhaps matching TRBD2 (7 bases). Deletions cut 4 bases from V and 6 bases from J, with 22 bases between. CDR3 size: 17 residues. Germline V gene lookup returns CDR1 SGHAT and CDR2 FQNNGV. CDR3 sequence (DNA): TGTGCCAGCAGCTCCCGACCAGGGGAGGGGACGGGCAATGAGCAGTTCTTC. It translates to CASSSRPGEGTGNEQFF.

The CDR3 is CATSDPGRKTDTQYF. The CDR3 DNA sequence: TGTGCCACCAGTGATCCGGGACGAAAAACAGATACGCAGTATTTT. The chain joins TRBV24-1 to TRBJ2-3; D tentatively fits TRBD1 or TRBD2 (5 bases each). Germline lookup yields CDR1 KGHDR and CDR2 SFDVKD. The CDR3 spans 15 residues. V shed 3 bases and J shed 3 bases, with 12 bases lying between them.